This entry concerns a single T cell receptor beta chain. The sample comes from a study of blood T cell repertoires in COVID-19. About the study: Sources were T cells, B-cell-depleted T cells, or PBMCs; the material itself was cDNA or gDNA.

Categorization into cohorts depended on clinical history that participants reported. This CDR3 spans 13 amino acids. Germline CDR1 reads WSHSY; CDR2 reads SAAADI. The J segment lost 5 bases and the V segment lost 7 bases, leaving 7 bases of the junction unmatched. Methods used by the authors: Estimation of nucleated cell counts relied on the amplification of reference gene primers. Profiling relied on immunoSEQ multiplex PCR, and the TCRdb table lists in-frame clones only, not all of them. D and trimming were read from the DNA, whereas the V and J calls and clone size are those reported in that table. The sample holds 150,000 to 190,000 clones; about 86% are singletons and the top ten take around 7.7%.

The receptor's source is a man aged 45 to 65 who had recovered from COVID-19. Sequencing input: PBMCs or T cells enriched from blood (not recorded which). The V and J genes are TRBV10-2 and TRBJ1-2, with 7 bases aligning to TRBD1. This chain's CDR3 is CASNEGGGYGYTF. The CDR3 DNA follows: TGCGCCAGCAACGAAGGGGGCGGGTATGGCTACACCTTC.